These T cell receptor beta chains were read from a single sample in a study of shared clonotypes between healthy human individuals. Using immunoSEQ multiplex PCR, the repertoire was profiled, and TCRdb retains in-frame clones only, with some absent. This sample has about 500,000 clones, with roughly 80% found just once. Material: PBMCs. The source of these receptors is a woman in her thirties or forties in good health. Some clones in this sample may be carry-over from other donors' samples. The CDR3 runs from the conserved cysteine through the conserved F or W. The D gene is left open where the match is weak. Only part of the rows carry a size: once, few, many, or a class if the clone is expanded.

clone_size | j_call | v_call | d_call | cdr3_nt | cdr3_aa
NA | TRBJ2-2 | TRBV2 | NA | TGTGCCAGCAGTGAATGGGGGAGCCACACCGGGGAGCTGTTTTTT | CASSEWGSHTGELFF
NA | TRBJ2-5 | TRBV28 | NA | TGTGCCACCGCACAACGCCCGCGTGAGACCCAGTACTTC | CATAQRPRETQYF
NA | TRBJ2-4 | TRBV5-6 | TRBD2 | TGTGCCAGCAGCCCGGGGGGAGCGGGGCCACTAGCCAAAAACATTCAGTACTTC | CASSPGGAGPLAKNIQYF
NA | TRBJ1-5 | TRBV15 | TRBD1 | TGTGCCACCAGCACCGGATGGGACAGACCCAATCAGCCCCAGCATTTT | CATSTGWDRPNQPQHF
NA | TRBJ2-2 | TRBV7-3 | TRBD2 | TGTGCCAGCGGACTAGCGGGAGGGCCTGGCGGGGAGCTGTTTTTT | CASGLAGGPGGELFF
NA | TRBJ2-3 | TRBV7-9 | TRBD2 | TGTGCCAGCAGTCCCTGGGAGGGTACGCAGTATTTT | CASSPWEGTQYF
NA | TRBJ1-1 | TRBV6-6 | TRBD1 | TGTGCCAGCAGGGACCGGGACAGGGGGCCAGCTTTCTTT | CASRDRDRGPAFF
once | TRBJ1-4 | TRBV11-2 | TRBD1 | TGTGCCAGCAGCTTACTCGGGGCCCGGGCAGGGGGGAATGAAAAACTGTTTTTT | CASSLLGARAGGNEKLFF
NA | TRBJ1-1 | TRBV18 | TRBD1 | TGTGCCAGCTCACAAACAGGGGGCTCGAACACTGAAGCTTTCTTT | CASSQTGGSNTEAFF
NA | TRBJ2-5 | TRBV5-1 | NA | TGCGCCAGCAGCTCGACCCCCCCCGAGACCCAGTACTTC | CASSSTPPETQYF
few | TRBJ2-7 | TRBV18 | NA | TGTGCCAGCTCACCACCGGGGGACTTCTCCACTAAGATCTACGAGCAGTACTTC | CASSPPGDFSTKIYEQYF
many | TRBJ1-1 | TRBV6-1 | NA | TGTGCCAGCAGTGAAGGTAGCCGCGGAATGAACACTGAAGCTTTCTTT | CASSEGSRGMNTEAFF
NA | TRBJ1-2 | TRBV20-1 | NA | TGCAGTGCCATGGAGTATGGCTACACCTTC | CSAMEYGYTF
NA | TRBJ2-2 | TRBV1 | NA | TGCACCAGCCCCCCTAGCGGGAGGGAACTCGGGGAGCTGTTTTTT | CTSPPSGRELGELFF
NA | TRBJ2-1 | TRBV4-2 | TRBD1 | TGTGCCAGCAGCCAATTAACAGGGGGCAATGAGCAGTTCTTC | CASSQLTGGNEQFF
NA | TRBJ2-3 | TRBV4-2 | TRBD2 | TGTGCCAGCAGCCGGAGCCGGACGGGAGGAACCACTAGCACAGATACGCAGTATTTT | CASSRSRTGGTTSTDTQYF
NA | TRBJ2-5 | TRBV4-1 | TRBD2 | TGCGCCAGCAGCCAAGAAGCGGGAGGCCGGGGGGAGACCCAGTACTTC | CASSQEAGGRGETQYF
once | TRBJ2-4 | TRBV2 | NA | TGTGCCAGCAGTGACCCCGGGCTGGCCAAAAACATTCAGTACTTC | CASSDPGLAKNIQYF
NA | TRBJ2-5 | TRBV10-3 | TRBD2 | TGTGCCATCATGTCAGCGGGAGTCCAAGAGACCCAGTACTTC | CAIMSAGVQETQYF
NA | TRBJ2-1 | TRBV9 | NA | TGTGCCAGCAGCACCCGGGACTCGTCCTACAATGAGCAGTTCTTC | CASSTRDSSYNEQFF
NA | TRBJ2-7 | TRBV7-2 | TRBD1 | TGTGCCAGCAGCCCGGATACAGGGGCCGAGCAGTACTTC | CASSPDTGAEQYF
NA | TRBJ2-7 | TRBV6-5 | TRBD2 | TGTGCCAGCAGTCAGCGGGAGGCCCCCGAGCAGTACTTC | CASSQREAPEQYF
NA | TRBJ2-1 | TRBV4-1 | TRBD1 | TGCGCCAGCAGCCAGGGGCATTGGGGACAGGGGATTTACAATGAGCAGTTCTTC | CASSQGHWGQGIYNEQFF
NA | TRBJ2-5 | TRBV9 | NA | TGTGCCAGCAGCGTAGGGGATCCGGAGACCCAGTACTTC | CASSVGDPETQYF
NA | TRBJ1-4 | TRBV18 | TRBD1 | TGTGCCAGCTCACCCTACAGGGGTGGTGAAAAACTGTTTTTT | CASSPYRGGEKLFF
NA | TRBJ2-1 | TRBV19 | NA | TGTGCCAGTAGTTCCGGGTTGTACAATGAGCAGTTCTTC | CASSSGLYNEQFF
NA | TRBJ1-1 | TRBV18 | NA | TGTGCCAGCTCACAGGGCACTGAAGCTTTCTTT | CASSQGTEAFF
NA | TRBJ2-7 | TRBV7-8 | NA | TGTGCCAGCAGCTTAGCGCCTATTTCCCACGAGCAGTACTTC | CASSLAPISHEQYF
once | TRBJ2-5 | TRBV19 | NA | TGTGCCAGTAGTAGGCGGGCAAGGGCCCTCCAAGAGACCCAGTACTTC | CASSRRARALQETQYF
NA | TRBJ2-7 | TRBV28 | TRBD1 | TGTGCCAGCAGTTTATGGGGGCTCGGGACAGGGCTATACGAGCAGTACTTC | CASSLWGLGTGLYEQYF
NA | TRBJ1-3 | TRBV27 | NA | TGTGCCAGCAGTTTAAGCAGGGCGAGCTCTGGAAACACCATATATTTT | CASSLSRASSGNTIYF
NA | TRBJ1-3 | TRBV5-6 | NA | TGTGCCAGCAGCCCGATGGCACTTGGAAACACCATATATTTT | CASSPMALGNTIYF
NA | TRBJ2-7 | TRBV5-5 | NA | TGTGCCAGCAGCTTGAAATTAGGGCAGACCTACGAGCAGTACTTC | CASSLKLGQTYEQYF
NA | TRBJ2-1 | TRBV20-1 | NA | TGCAGGGCTACGGGGAATGAGCAGTTCTTC | CRATGNEQFF
NA | TRBJ2-7 | TRBV27 | NA | TGTGCCAGCAGCCGGGACACTAACTCCTACGAGCAGTACTTC | CASSRDTNSYEQYF
once | TRBJ2-4 | TRBV7-8 | TRBD2 | TGTGCCAGCAGCCTGGGACTAGCGGGAGATGACATTCAGTACTTC | CASSLGLAGDDIQYF
NA | TRBJ1-2 | TRBV4-3 | NA | TGCGCCAGCAGCCAAGTACAACGGCCGGACTATGGCTACACCTTC | CASSQVQRPDYGYTF
NA | TRBJ2-5 | TRBV5-1 | NA | TGCGCCAGCAGCTCAATTCCGGGAAACCAAGAGACCCAGTACTTC | CASSSIPGNQETQYF
once | TRBJ2-7 | TRBV27 | NA | TGTGCCAGCAGTTTATCGGTCGTTTTAAACGCCGAGCAGTACTTC | CASSLSVVLNAEQYF
NA | TRBJ2-2 | TRBV5-1 | NA | TGCGCCAGCAGCTTGTGGGATAGGTCCGGGGAGCTGTTTTTT | CASSLWDRSGELFF
NA | TRBJ2-3 | TRBV6-5 | NA | TGTGCCAGCAGAAGGCAGGGGGGAGATACGCAGTATTTT | CASRRQGGDTQYF
NA | TRBJ2-3 | TRBV9 | NA | TGTGCCAGCAACTGGGACGGGATCACAGATACGCAGTATTTT | CASNWDGITDTQYF
once | TRBJ2-1 | TRBV27 | NA | TGTGCCAGCAGTTTTCGGGGAAGCTCCTACAATGAGCAGTTCTTC | CASSFRGSSYNEQFF
NA | TRBJ2-3 | TRBV7-8 | TRBD2 | TGTGCCAGCAGCCCTTCTGCCGGGAGGACTAGCACAGATACGCAGTATTTT | CASSPSAGRTSTDTQYF
NA | TRBJ2-2 | TRBV11-3 | NA | TGTGCCAGTACCCCCGGGACGAACACCGGGGAGCTGTTTTTT | CASTPGTNTGELFF
NA | TRBJ2-3 | TRBV11-2 | NA | TGTGCCAGCAGCTTAGAGCGGGGCACAGATACGCAGTATTTT | CASSLERGTDTQYF
many | TRBJ1-2 | TRBV6-5 | NA | TGTGCCATCGAGGGAGGGGGGAATTATGGCTACACCTTC | CAIEGGGNYGYTF
NA | TRBJ1-4 | TRBV7-9 | NA | TGTGCCAGCAGCTTAGCCCGGGGAAATGAAAAACTGTTTTTT | CASSLARGNEKLFF
NA | TRBJ1-5 | TRBV7-9 | NA | TGTGCCAGCGGAGACACCAATCAGCCCCAGCATTTT | CASGDTNQPQHF
NA | TRBJ1-1 | TRBV7-9 | TRBD1 | TGTGCCAGCAGCTTTCGGACAGGCCCTGGAACTGAAGCTTTCTTT | CASSFRTGPGTEAFF
NA | TRBJ2-3 | TRBV5-1 | NA | TGCGCCAGCAGCTCCCCCCCCGAAGATACGCAGTATTTT | CASSSPPEDTQYF
once | TRBJ2-1 | TRBV9 | NA | TGTGCCAGCAGCGGAAACTTCAATGAGCAGTTCTTC | CASSGNFNEQFF
NA | TRBJ1-3 | TRBV7-9 | NA | TGTGCCAGCAGCTTAACAGGGTATTCTGGAAACACCATATATTTT | CASSLTGYSGNTIYF